The 9 T cell receptor beta chains in this list originate from one sample, sequenced in a study of vaccination and CD4 T cells after COVID-19 (dated by TCRdb to 2021 to 2024). Sample time point, as interpreted from the label and publication: late sampling 161 to 241 days after vaccination in a few convalescent patients. Read against the paper, the sample's treatment or condition label means: roughly 10-day PBMC culture with coronavirus spike peptide pools or control peptides (ViraFEST assay). No antigen has been identified for these receptors. The method behind the library was PCR. The sample was run on an Illumina iSeq 100. TCR sequencing of DNA from cultured CD4+ T cells used the Oncomine TCR Beta short-read assay at the Johns Hopkins FTIC core. The public reads were run again by TCRdb, first through fastp at Q25 and then through MiXCR, and only productive beta chains were kept. CDR3 protein sequences are deduplicated, and each keeps its most common genes and DNA. The sample data list approximately 17,000 distinct CDR3 sequences, and roughly half of these were observed just once. The top ten clones comprise approximately 15% of the sample.

The specimen comprised CD4+ T cells from blood, cultured in vitro, sampled about 7 months after SARS-CoV-2 vaccination. The receptor set was obtained from a human donor who had recovered from COVID-19.

A few counts support this clonotype. The gene calls are TRBV6-1 and TRBJ2-6; D unclear. Trimming took 3 bases from V and 0 from J, leaving 9 bases between them. CDR1 and CDR2 (germline): MNHNS, SASEGT. The CDR3 is 16 residues long. The CDR3 reads CASSDAGTSGANVLTF. CDR3 nucleotides: TGTGCCAGCAGTGACGCAGGCACCTCTGGGGCCAACGTCCTGACTTTC.

V gene TRBV6-5 combines with J gene TRBJ1-5; weak D call: TRBD1 (5 bases). This CDR3 region has 16 residues. Looked up from germline, CDR1 is MNHEY and CDR2 is SVGAGI. V was pared by 2 bases and J by 4 bases, with 15 bases between. The CDR3 protein is CASSYTGLRSNQPQHF. The CDR3 DNA sequence: TGTGCCAGCAGTTACACAGGTCTTCGATCGAATCAGCCCCAGCATTTT.

This chain joins TRBV2 and TRBJ1-1; 7 nucleotides align to TRBD1. The CDR3 runs 13 residues. The V and J ends lost 8 bases and 5 bases, in that order; junction bases with no gene match: 8. The germline V gene has CDR1 SNHLY and CDR2 FYNNEI. The CDR3: CASGRQGGTEAFF. CDR3 bases: TGTGCCAGCGGAAGACAGGGAGGGACTGAAGCTTTCTTT.

This chain uses TRBV20-1 with TRBJ2-1, with TRBD2 identical over 10 bases. CDR1 DFQATT and CDR2 SNEGSKA come from the germline V gene (reference sequence). The CDR3 extends over 16 amino acids. V shed 3 bases and J 8 bases; nucleotides not matched to a gene: 13. The CDR3 DNA sequence: TGCAGTGCTAGTCATCCAGCGGGAGGGCCCTTGCATGAGCAGTTCTTC. This sequence encodes CSASHPAGGPLHEQFF.

This clonotype showed up just a few times. CDR3 in amino acids: CSATKTGWETQYF. For the CDR3, the DNA is TGCAGTGCTACAAAGACAGGCTGGGAGACCCAGTACTTC. This rearrangement joins TRBV20-1 to TRBJ2-5, with D maybe TRBD1 (6 bases). Germline V gene lookup returns CDR1 DFQATT and CDR2 SNEGSKA (reference sequence). Trimming removed 4 bases at V and 5 bases at J, with 14 bases between. The CDR3 runs to 13 residues.

This clonotype turned up a few times. The V call is TRBV6-1, the J call TRBJ2-7; 7 bases line up with TRBD2. V lost 6 bases and J lost 2; bases outside the gene matches: 4. Germline V gene data show CDR1 as MNHNS and CDR2 as SASEGT. There are 13 residues in the CDR3. CDR3 DNA: TGTGCCAGCAGGGAGCGGGGCCCCTACGAGCAGTACTTC. This encodes CASRERGPYEQYF.

The CDR3 loop reads CASSERTLYGYTF. CDR3 DNA sequence: TGTGCCAGCAGTGAAAGGACCCTCTATGGCTACACCTTC. The genes are TRBV2 and TRBJ1-2; D ambiguous. V was trimmed by 2 bases and J by 4 bases, leaving 8 bases between them. The germline V gene encodes CDR1 SNHLY and CDR2 FYNNEI. There are 13 residues in the CDR3.

The chain combines TRBV20-1 with TRBJ2-1; possible D gene TRBD1, 5 bases. Trimming took off 6 bases at V and 7 bases at J, with 16 bases between the two ends. Germline V gene data show CDR1 as DFQATT and CDR2 as SNEGSKA (reference sequence). The CDR3 runs 13 residues. The CDR3 protein is CSAPPNAGNEQFF. CDR3 bases: TGCAGTGCCCCCCCCAATGCAGGGAATGAGCAGTTCTTC.

This clonotype is categorized as medium-sized (0.01 to 0.1%). The V and J genes are TRBV11-2 and TRBJ1-1, with a weak D call TRBD1 (6 bases). V dropped 4 bases and J dropped 0 bases, with 12 bases sitting between them. Looked up from germline, CDR1 is SGHAT and CDR2 is FQNNGV. The CDR3 runs 15 residues. CDR3 sequence (DNA): TGTGCCAGCAGCTGGGGGCGGGTGATGAACACTGAAGCTTTCTTT. Its protein product is CASSWGRVMNTEAFF.